These 6 T cell receptor beta chains originate from one sample sequenced in a study of T cell responses to AZD1222 COVID-19 vaccine. Clones were read by immunoSEQ multiplex PCR, and TCRdb kept only the in-frame ones, dropping some. The profile shows fewer than 200,000 clones, approximately 88% of them singletons. This specimen consisted of peripheral blood, obtained on day 0 of AZD1222 vaccination. These receptor sequences come from an adult in good health.

V and J are TRBV7-9 and TRBJ1-1; a possible D gene is TRBD1 (6 bases). Germline V CDR1 and CDR2: SEHNR, FQNEAQ (reference sequence). This CDR3 spans 14 amino acids. V was cut by 7 bases and J by 2 bases, with 14 bases left in between. The CDR3 spells CASNFAGANTEAFF. CDR3 sequence (DNA): TGTGCCAGCAACTTTGCGGGGGCTAACACTGAAGCTTTCTTT.

J is TRBJ2-4 and V is TRBV6-1; 9 bases match TRBD1. Germline assignment: CDR1 MNHNS and CDR2 SASEGT. J lost 7 bases, V lost 1 base, and 2 bases had no gene match. This CDR3 is built from 14 residues. CDR3: CASSEDRGRNIQYF. DNA for the CDR3: TGTGCCAGCAGTGAAGACAGGGGGCGGAACATTCAGTACTTC.

The sample holds a few counts of this clone. This rearrangement joins TRBV4-3 to TRBJ2-3; 11 nucleotides line up with TRBD2. In germline, CDR1 is LGHNA, CDR2 YSLEER. The CDR3 totals 18 residues. The V segment lost 0 bases and the J segment 0 bases; nucleotides outside the gene matches: 5. CDR3 in DNA: TGCGCCAGCAGCCAAGATCCGACTAGCGGGACTAGCACAGATACGCAGTATTTT. Residues: CASSQDPTSGTSTDTQYF.

The chain recombines TRBV2 with TRBJ2-5, with D perhaps given as TRBD1 or TRBD2 (5 bases each). Germline V gene sequence: CDR1 SNHLY, CDR2 FYNNEI. V shed 3 bases and J shed 2 bases, with 10 bases lying between them. There are 14 residues in the CDR3. CDR3 bases: TGTGCCAGCAGTGAGGGGCGGAGGCAAGAGACCCAGTACTTC. This translates into CASSEGRRQETQYF.

In its sample, this clone was seen once. The V and J genes are TRBV5-1 and TRBJ1-2, with D possibly being TRBD1 (6 bases). The CDR3 is 15 residues long. The germline CDR1 and CDR2 sequences are SGHRS and YFSETQ. V was shortened by 1 base and J by 7 bases, with 17 bases between the two germline ends. CDR3 amino acids: CASSLRDTLASGYTF. CDR3 in DNA: TGCGCCAGCAGCTTGAGGGACACCCTAGCGAGTGGCTACACCTTC. The whole variable domain, filled in from reference TRBV5-1 and TRBJ1-2, reads KAGVTQTPRYLIKTRGQQVTLSCSPISGHRSVSWYQQTPGQGLQFLFEYFSETQRNKGNFPGRFSGRQFSNSRSEMNVSTLELGDSALYLCASSLRDTLASGYTFGSGTRLTVV.

The chain recombines TRBV10-3 with TRBJ2-7; 10 nucleotides match TRBD1. This CDR3 has 14 amino acids. Looked up from germline, CDR1 is ENHRY and CDR2 is SYGVKD. The chain's CDR3 is CAIRDPGTGVFPHV. The CDR3, as DNA: TGTGCCATCAGAGATCCCGGGACAGGGGTTTTCCCCCACGTC.